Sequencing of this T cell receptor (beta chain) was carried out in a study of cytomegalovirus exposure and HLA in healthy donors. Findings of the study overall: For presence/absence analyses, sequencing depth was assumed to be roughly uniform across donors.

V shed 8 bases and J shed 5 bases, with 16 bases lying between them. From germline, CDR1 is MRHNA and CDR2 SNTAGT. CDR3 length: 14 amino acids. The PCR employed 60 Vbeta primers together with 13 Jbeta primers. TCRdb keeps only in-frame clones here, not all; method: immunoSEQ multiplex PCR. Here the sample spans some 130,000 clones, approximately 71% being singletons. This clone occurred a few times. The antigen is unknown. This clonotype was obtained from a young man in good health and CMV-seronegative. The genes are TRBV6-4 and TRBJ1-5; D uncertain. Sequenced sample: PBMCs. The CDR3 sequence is CASREGWVYQPQHF. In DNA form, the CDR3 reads TGTGCCAGCCGGGAGGGATGGGTGTATCAGCCCCAGCATTTT.